These T cell receptor beta chains were read from a single sample in a study of CD8 T cells in Susac syndrome. TCRdb re-analysed the immunoSEQ multiplex PCR reads in MiXCR, keeping a single row per CDR3 protein. The sample records a few hundred thousand distinct CDR3 sequences, over 90% being singletons. Specimen: CD4+ T cells from PBMCs. These receptors were collected from a human donor with Susac syndrome. CDR3s include the opening cysteine and the closing phenylalanine or tryptophan. D genes are given only for firm matches. Clone size is given for some rows only: seen once, a few or many times, or a class if the clone is expanded.

d_call: .
v_call: TRBV5-1
j_call: TRBJ1-6
clone_size: .
cdr3_nt: TGCGCCAGCAGCTTGGTTCTGGATAATTCACCCCTCCACTTT
cdr3_aa: CASSLVLDNSPLHF

d_call: .
v_call: TRBV24-1
j_call: TRBJ2-1
clone_size: .
cdr3_nt: TGTGCCACCAGTGAAAGGGCCCCGTACAATGAGCAGTTCTTC
cdr3_aa: CATSERAPYNEQFF

d_call: TRBD1
v_call: TRBV30
j_call: TRBJ1-2
clone_size: .
cdr3_nt: TGTGCCTGGAGTGTATTCTTGGACAGGGAGAATGGCTACACCTTC
cdr3_aa: CAWSVFLDRENGYTF

d_call: .
v_call: TRBV5-1
j_call: TRBJ2-3
clone_size: once
cdr3_nt: TGCGCCAGCAGCTTCCCAAGCTCGGGAGATACGCAGTATTTT
cdr3_aa: CASSFPSSGDTQYF

d_call: .
v_call: TRBV6-6
j_call: TRBJ2-1
clone_size: .
cdr3_nt: TGTGCCAGCAGGAGAGAGCTGTTCAATGAGCAGTTCTTC
cdr3_aa: CASRRELFNEQFF

d_call: .
v_call: TRBV18
j_call: TRBJ1-4
clone_size: .
cdr3_nt: TGTGCCAGCTCACCAGGGGGGAATCCGGAAAAACTGTTTTTT
cdr3_aa: CASSPGGNPEKLFF

d_call: .
v_call: TRBV20-1
j_call: TRBJ1-5
clone_size: .
cdr3_nt: TGCAGTGCAAATCCGGGGGGGCTTCAGCCCCAGCATTTT
cdr3_aa: CSANPGGLQPQHF

d_call: TRBD2
v_call: TRBV11-2
j_call: TRBJ2-3
clone_size: .
cdr3_nt: TGTGCCAGCAGCGGGACTAGCGGGGGCACAGATACGCAGTATTTT
cdr3_aa: CASSGTSGGTDTQYF

d_call: .
v_call: TRBV5-1
j_call: TRBJ2-7
clone_size: once
cdr3_nt: TGCGCCAGCAGCTTGGGTGACGGTTTCTACGAGCAGTACTTC
cdr3_aa: CASSLGDGFYEQYF

d_call: .
v_call: TRBV20-1
j_call: TRBJ1-5
clone_size: once
cdr3_nt: TGCAGTGCTAGAGGAGACATTGATCAGCCCCAGCATTTT
cdr3_aa: CSARGDIDQPQHF

d_call: .
v_call: TRBV7-9
j_call: TRBJ2-2
clone_size: .
cdr3_nt: TGTGCCAGCAGCTTAGCCCCTAGGGACACCGGGGAGCTGTTTTTT
cdr3_aa: CASSLAPRDTGELFF

d_call: TRBD1
v_call: TRBV20-1
j_call: TRBJ1-6
clone_size: .
cdr3_nt: TGCAGTGCTTTCGCCGGGACAGGGGATTCACCCCTCCACTTT
cdr3_aa: CSAFAGTGDSPLHF

d_call: .
v_call: TRBV10-3
j_call: TRBJ2-5
clone_size: .
cdr3_nt: TGTGCCATCAGTGAGGCCAGTAGGTACCAAGAGACCCAGTACTTC
cdr3_aa: CAISEASRYQETQYF

d_call: TRBD1
v_call: TRBV19
j_call: TRBJ1-2
clone_size: few
cdr3_nt: TGTGCCAGTAGCCGGACAGGGGACGGCTACACCTTC
cdr3_aa: CASSRTGDGYTF

d_call: .
v_call: TRBV7-9
j_call: TRBJ1-2
clone_size: .
cdr3_nt: TGTGCCAGCAGCGATAACGTGCAGCGCTATGGCTACACCTTC
cdr3_aa: CASSDNVQRYGYTF

d_call: TRBD2
v_call: TRBV20-1
j_call: TRBJ2-3
clone_size: .
cdr3_nt: TGCAGTGCTAGACCTACTAGCGGGGCGATAGATACGCAGTATTTT
cdr3_aa: CSARPTSGAIDTQYF